This TCR beta chain was obtained from a study of T cells in Graves' hyperthyroidism and ophthalmopathy. General study points: Blood held most thyroid clonotypes expanded above 0.001 frequency.

A roughly 9.3 ml volume of fresh peripheral blood provided the PBMCs. RNA transcripts provided the source from which TCR beta CDR3 regions were amplified. The HTBI primer set drove a first-round RT-PCR of the TCR CDR3. MiXCR, applied by TCRdb to the multiplex PCR reads, yields one record per CDR3 protein. The table lists about 600,000 distinct CDR3 sequences, 13% to 15% of them singletons. Remarks on this clonotype: Antigen specificity is unknown.

The material sequenced was blood. This receptor was identified in a woman under 30 with Graves' ophthalmopathy.

The CDR3 DNA follows: TGTGCCAGCAGTTACTCCTCTCCGACGGCCTCCTACAATGAGCAGTTCTTC. Its translation: CASSYSSPTASYNEQFF. The V call is TRBV6-6, the J call TRBJ2-1; D unresolved. V was pared by 0 bases and J by 0 bases, with 12 bases between. The CDR3 is 17 amino acids. Germline CDR1 reads MNHNY; CDR2 reads SVGAGI (reference sequence).